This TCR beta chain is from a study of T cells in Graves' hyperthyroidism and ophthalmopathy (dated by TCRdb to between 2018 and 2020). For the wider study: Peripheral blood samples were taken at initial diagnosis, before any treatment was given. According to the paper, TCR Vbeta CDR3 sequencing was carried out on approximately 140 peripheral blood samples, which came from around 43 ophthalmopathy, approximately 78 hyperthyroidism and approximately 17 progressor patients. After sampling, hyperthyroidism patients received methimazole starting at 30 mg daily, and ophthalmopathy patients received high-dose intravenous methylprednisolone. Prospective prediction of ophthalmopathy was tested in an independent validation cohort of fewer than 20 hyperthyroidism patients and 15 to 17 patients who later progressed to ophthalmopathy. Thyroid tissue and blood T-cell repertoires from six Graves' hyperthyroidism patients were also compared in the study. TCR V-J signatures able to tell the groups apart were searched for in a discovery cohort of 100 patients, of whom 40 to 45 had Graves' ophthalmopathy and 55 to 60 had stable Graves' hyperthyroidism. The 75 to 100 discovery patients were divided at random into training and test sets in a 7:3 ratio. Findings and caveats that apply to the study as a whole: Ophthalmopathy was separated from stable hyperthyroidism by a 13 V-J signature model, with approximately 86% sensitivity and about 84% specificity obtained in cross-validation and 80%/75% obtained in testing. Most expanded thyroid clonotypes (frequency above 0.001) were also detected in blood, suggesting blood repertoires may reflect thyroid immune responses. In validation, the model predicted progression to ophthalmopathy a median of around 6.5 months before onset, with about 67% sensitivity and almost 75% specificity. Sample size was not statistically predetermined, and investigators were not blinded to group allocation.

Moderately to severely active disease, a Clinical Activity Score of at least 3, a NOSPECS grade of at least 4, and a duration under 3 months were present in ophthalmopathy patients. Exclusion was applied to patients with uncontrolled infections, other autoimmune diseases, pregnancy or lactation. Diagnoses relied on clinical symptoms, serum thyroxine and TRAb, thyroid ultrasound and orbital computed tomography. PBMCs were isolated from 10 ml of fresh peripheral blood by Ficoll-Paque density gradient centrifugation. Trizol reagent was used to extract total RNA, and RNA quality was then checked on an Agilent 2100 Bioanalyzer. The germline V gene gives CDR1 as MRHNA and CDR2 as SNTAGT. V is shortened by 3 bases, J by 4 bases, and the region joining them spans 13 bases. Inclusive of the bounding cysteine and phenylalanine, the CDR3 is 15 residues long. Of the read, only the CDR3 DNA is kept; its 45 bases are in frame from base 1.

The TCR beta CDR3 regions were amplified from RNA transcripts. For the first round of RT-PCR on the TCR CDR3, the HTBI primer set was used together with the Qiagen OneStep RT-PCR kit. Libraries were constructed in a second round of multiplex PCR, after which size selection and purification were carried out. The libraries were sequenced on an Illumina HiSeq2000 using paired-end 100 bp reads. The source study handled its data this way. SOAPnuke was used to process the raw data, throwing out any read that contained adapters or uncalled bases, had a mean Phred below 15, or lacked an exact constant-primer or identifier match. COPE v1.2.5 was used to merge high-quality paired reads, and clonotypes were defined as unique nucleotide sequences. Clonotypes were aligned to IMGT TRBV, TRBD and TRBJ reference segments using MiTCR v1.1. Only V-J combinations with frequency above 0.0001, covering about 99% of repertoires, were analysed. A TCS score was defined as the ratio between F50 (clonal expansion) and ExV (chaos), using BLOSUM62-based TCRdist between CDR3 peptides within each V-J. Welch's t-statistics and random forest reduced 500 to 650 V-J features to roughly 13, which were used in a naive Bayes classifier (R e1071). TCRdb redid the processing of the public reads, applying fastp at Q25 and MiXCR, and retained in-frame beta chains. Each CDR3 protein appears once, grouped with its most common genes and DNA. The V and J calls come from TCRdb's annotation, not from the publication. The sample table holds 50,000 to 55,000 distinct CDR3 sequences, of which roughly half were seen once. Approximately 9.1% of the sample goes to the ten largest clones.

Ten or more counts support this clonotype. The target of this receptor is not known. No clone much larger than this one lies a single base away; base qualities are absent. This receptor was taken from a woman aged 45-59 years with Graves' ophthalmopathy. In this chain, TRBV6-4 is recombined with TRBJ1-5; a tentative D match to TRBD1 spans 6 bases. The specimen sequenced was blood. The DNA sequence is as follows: TGTGCCAGCAGTGAACACAGGGTTCTTAATCAGCCCCAGCATTTT. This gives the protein CASSEHRVLNQPQHF.